The clone carrying this TCR beta chain was counted only a few times. As yet, its antigen is unknown. Time point denoted: late sampling 161 to 241 days after vaccination in three convalescent patients. Treatment specified: approximately 9-day PBMC culture with coronavirus spike peptide pools or control peptides (ViraFEST assay). Sequencing of cultured CD4+ T cell DNA used the Oncomine TCR Beta short-read assay. TCRdb re-called the PCR reads through MiXCR, storing one row per CDR3 protein. The table lists more than 20,000 distinct CDR3 sequences, 43% of them singletons. This sample is part of a study of vaccination and CD4 T cells after COVID-19. The TCR comes from a human donor who had recovered from COVID-19. The sequencing here drew on CD4+ T cells from blood, cultured in vitro, taken about 7 months after SARS-CoV-2 vaccination.

CDR3 DNA sequence: TGCAGTGCTACCTCTTCTAGCGGGAGTAAATCCGGCACAGATACGCAGTATTTT. Its translation: CSATSSSGSKSGTDTQYF. The rearrangement links TRBV20-1 to TRBJ2-3; 10 bases are a match to TRBD2. Germline values: CDR1 DFQATT, CDR2 SNEGSKA (reference sequence). The CDR3 contains 18 residues. V lost 4 bases and J lost 1; bases outside the gene matches: 14.